Following are 29 T cell receptor beta chains from one sample sequenced in a study of cytotoxic CD8 clonotypes in ibrutinib-treated CLL. Clones were sequenced by immunoSEQ multiplex PCR, and TCRdb holds only the in-frame ones, with some missing. The table includes around 91,000 clones, 86% detected once. The source was PBMCs, collected before ibrutinib treatment. These receptors originate from a human donor with chronic lymphocytic leukemia.

The chain combines TRBV7-9 with TRBJ2-1; 8 bases map to TRBD2. The J segment lost 9 bases and the V segment lost 1 base, leaving 8 bases of the junction unmatched. This CDR3 has 15 residues. Germline-derived CDR1 and CDR2 are SEHNR and FQNEAQ (reference sequence). The CDR3 loop is CASSLVQERGGEQFF. Here the CDR3 DNA reads TGTGCCAGCAGCTTAGTACAAGAACGGGGGGGTGAGCAGTTCTTC.

This clone was counted a single time. The chain couples TRBV7-9 to TRBJ1-2; D might be TRBD1 (6 bases). V was trimmed by 1 base and J by 5 bases, leaving 20 bases between them. The CDR3 consists of 17 residues. Germline V gives CDR1 SEHNR, CDR2 FQNEAQ (reference sequence). CDR3 amino acids: CASSLENVGRGAYGYTF. The CDR3 region has the DNA TGTGCCAGCAGCTTAGAGAATGTCGGCAGGGGAGCTTATGGCTACACCTTC. Variable domain in full (rest from reference TRBV7-9 and TRBJ1-2): DTGVSQNPRHKITKRGQNVTFRCDPISEHNRLYWYRQTLGQGPEFLTYFQNEAQLEKSRLLSDRFSAERPKGSFSTLEIQRTEQGDSAMYLCASSLENVGRGAYGYTFGSGTRLTVV.

Here the CDR3 DNA reads TGTGCCAGCTCACCATCCCCTGACTACAATGAGCAGTTCTTC. This encodes CASSPSPDYNEQFF. This chain uses TRBV18 with TRBJ2-1, with no clear D. The V gene lost 2 bases and the J gene lost 3 bases, with 8 bases spanning the gap. The V gene's germline CDR1 is KGHSH and CDR2 LQKENI. The CDR3 length is 14 residues.

The rearrangement joins TRBV30 to TRBJ2-1; 12 nucleotides align to TRBD2. The CDR3 loop spans 12 amino acids. V lost 2 bases and J lost 14; bases outside the gene matches: 4. Germline CDR1 is GTSNPN and CDR2 is SVGIG (reference sequence). CDR3 sequence: CAWSPRLAGEFF. Written as DNA, the CDR3 is TGTGCCTGGAGTCCGAGACTAGCGGGAGAGTTCTTC.

The count of this clone is one. The chain couples TRBV9 to TRBJ1-1; D uncertain. From germline, CDR1 is SGDLS and CDR2 YYNGEE. CDR3 size: 14 residues. With 0 bases removed from V and 6 bases from J, the gap between germline ends came to 12 bases. The CDR3 DNA is TGTGCCAGCAGCGTAGGGCATTTTAACCCTGAAGCTTTCTTT. Translated, it gives CASSVGHFNPEAFF.

This rearrangement joins TRBV27 to TRBJ2-3; 7 bases line up with TRBD1. The CDR3 covers 19 residues. The junction had 18 bases not matched to a gene; V was cut back by 2 bases and J by 4 bases. Germline CDR1 MNHEY, CDR2 SMNVEV (reference sequence). The CDR3, as DNA: TGTGCCAGCAGTTTAAAGATGGTTCGGGCAGGGGGAATACCAGATACGCAGTATTTT. Its protein is CASSLKMVRAGGIPDTQYF.

This sequence joins TRBV5-1 and TRBJ2-1, with D perhaps TRBD2 (7 bases). V was cut by 4 bases and J by 0 bases, with 20 bases left in between. The length of the CDR3 is 18 residues. Germline CDR1 reads SGHRS; CDR2 reads YFSETQ. The CDR3: CASSEGLVRGASYNEQFF. For the CDR3, the DNA is TGCGCCAGCAGCGAAGGATTGGTACGGGGGGCCTCCTACAATGAGCAGTTCTTC.

The gene calls are TRBV27 and TRBJ1-1, with 7 bases matching TRBD1. The germline gives CDR1 MNHEY, CDR2 SMNVEV (reference sequence). CDR3 length: 14 amino acids. Germline trimming cut 6 bases from V and 0 bases from J; bases unmatched to any gene: 4. The CDR3 loop reads CASSRGTMNTEAFF. The CDR3 region has the DNA TGTGCCAGCAGCAGGGGGACGATGAACACTGAAGCTTTCTTT.

The chain couples TRBV5-4 to TRBJ2-3; 11 bases fit TRBD2. CDR3 length: 16 residues. Germline trimming cut 5 bases from V and 5 bases from J; bases unmatched to any gene: 10. Germline CDR1 is SGHNT and CDR2 is YYREEE (reference sequence). CDR3 in amino acids: CASRVAGGRQIDTQYF. CDR3 in DNA: TGTGCCAGCAGGGTAGCGGGAGGGCGTCAAATAGATACGCAGTATTTT.

The CDR3 loop reads CASRPNSEYEQYF. The CDR3 bases are TGTGCCAGCAGACCTAATTCAGAGTACGAGCAGTACTTC. The rearrangement links TRBV27 to TRBJ2-7; no reliable D call. The CDR3 spans 13 residues. CDR1 and CDR2 (germline): MNHEY, SMNVEV (reference sequence). Trimming took 6 bases from V and 4 from J, leaving 13 bases between them.

Remarks on this clone: Distinct nucleotide sequences in the sample also encode this CDR3. The J gene is TRBJ1-5, the V gene TRBV7-6; D uncertain. V was cut by 0 bases and J by 0 bases, with 3 bases left in between. The CDR3 contains 14 residues. Germline CDR1 SGHVS, CDR2 FNYEAQ. The CDR3 sequence is CASSLADSNQPQHF. The DNA for the CDR3 is TGTGCCAGCAGCTTAGCGGATAGCAATCAGCCCCAGCATTTT. Supplemented by reference TRBV7-6 and TRBJ1-5, the full variable domain reads GAGVSQSPRYKVTKRGQDVALRCDPISGHVSLYWYRQALGQGPEFLTYFNYEAQQDKSGLPNDRFSAERPEGSISTLTIQRTEQRDSAMYRCASSLADSNQPQHFGDGTRLSIL.

This rearrangement joins TRBV10-3 to TRBJ2-7, with a weak D call TRBD1 (5 bases). The ends were cut back, 8 bases at V and 6 bases at J, with 20 bases in the middle. There are 14 residues in the CDR3. Germline CDR1 reads ENHRY; CDR2 reads SYGVKD. The CDR3 sequence is CAISPRDPSGEQYF. In DNA form, the CDR3 reads TGTGCCATCTCCCCCAGGGATCCCTCGGGCGAGCAGTACTTC.

This chain joins TRBV6-1 and TRBJ1-5, with 7 positions matching TRBD1. The CDR3 is 12 residues long. The germline gives CDR1 MNHNS, CDR2 SASEGT. After removal of 6 bases from V and 11 bases from J, the junction contained 7 bases not matched to a gene. CDR3 DNA: TGTGCCAGCAGGCAAGACAGGGAAACCCAGCATTTT. As protein: CASRQDRETQHF.

V gene TRBV19 combines with J gene TRBJ2-2, with D tentatively TRBD1 (5 bases). V was cut by 5 bases and J by 9 bases, with 10 bases left in between. Germline V gives CDR1 LNHDA, CDR2 SQIVND (reference sequence). CDR3 length: 12 amino acids. The CDR3 sequence is CASSSSGRELFF. In DNA, the CDR3 is TGTGCCAGTAGTTCGTCAGGGAGGGAGCTGTTTTTT.

The chain carries TRBV9 and TRBJ1-2; possible D gene TRBD1, 6 bases. Trimming left V 4 bases short and J 2 bases short, with 21 bases between. Germline CDR1 SGDLS, CDR2 YYNGEE. The CDR3 consists of 17 residues. CDR3 coding DNA: TGTGCCAGCAGCCCCCGTGGCAGGACAGAACTAAACTATGGCTACACCTTC. Its protein is CASSPRGRTELNYGYTF.

This clone has only one observation. In DNA, the CDR3 is TGTGCCAGCAGCAAAGCAACTAGCGGGAGGCCCCACTACGAGCAGTACTTC. Translating it yields CASSKATSGRPHYEQYF. This chain uses TRBV21-1 with TRBJ2-7; TRBD2 is the table's D call and was not checked against the DNA. TRBV21-1 is a pseudogene locus. CDR3 length: 17 residues.

The chain has TRBV30 and TRBJ2-7; 10 nucleotides agree with TRBD2. This CDR3 has 16 residues. Germline V gives CDR1 GTSNPN, CDR2 SVGIG (reference sequence). The V gene end was trimmed by 3 bases and the J gene end by 0 bases; junction bases not matched to a gene: 8. The CDR3 protein is CAWRGSGRSSSYEQYF. CDR3 nucleotides: TGTGCCTGGAGGGGTAGCGGGAGGTCGAGCTCCTACGAGCAGTACTTC.

This clone appeared once. V and J are TRBV4-3 and TRBJ1-4; D is perhaps TRBD1 (5 bases). This CDR3 region has 17 residues. The V end lost 4 bases, the J end lost 0 bases, and 15 bases lay between the germline ends. Germline lookup yields CDR1 LGHNA and CDR2 YSLEER. The CDR3 nucleotides read TGCGCCAGCAGCCCGATAGACAGCCCCGCAACTAATGAAAAACTGTTTTTT. This encodes CASSPIDSPATNEKLFF.

This chain connects TRBV29-1 to TRBJ1-2; D is perhaps TRBD1 (5 bases). Germline CDR1 and CDR2: SQVTM and ANQGSEA. V was cut by 3 bases and J by 7 bases, with 18 bases left in between. There are 14 residues in the CDR3. CDR3 sequence: CSVDGEGRSRGYTF. CDR3 nucleotide sequence: TGCAGCGTTGACGGGGAGGGGAGGTCTCGTGGCTACACCTTC. Together with reference TRBV29-1 and TRBJ1-2, the CDR3 gives the full variable domain: SAVISQKPSRDICQRGTSLTIQCQVDSQVTMMFWYRQQPGQSLTLIATANQGSEATYESGFVIDKFPISRPNLTFSTLTVSNMSPEDSSIYLCSVDGEGRSRGYTFGSGTRLTVV.

This clone was observed once. The chain is built from TRBV5-1 and TRBJ1-1; perhaps TRBD1 as D (5 bases). The V and J ends lost 4 bases and 3 bases respectively, with 13 bases between them. Per the germline V gene, CDR1 is SGHRS and CDR2 is YFSETQ. The CDR3 is 14 residues long. CDR3 amino acids: CASSIGEGHTEAFF. Here the CDR3 DNA reads TGCGCCAGCAGCATAGGGGAAGGTCACACTGAAGCTTTCTTT.

The chain recombines TRBV28 with TRBJ2-6; the D gene is possibly TRBD1 (5 bases). The CDR3 is 15 amino acids. Germline CDR1 MDHEN, CDR2 SYDVKM. The V gene lost 7 bases and the J gene lost 4 bases, with 14 bases spanning the gap. Here the CDR3 reads CASMSQGDGANVLTF. DNA of the CDR3: TGTGCCAGCATGAGTCAGGGCGACGGGGCCAACGTCCTGACTTTC.

V gene TRBV5-1 combines with J gene TRBJ1-4; TRBD1 aligns across 9 bases. V lost 9 bases and J lost 8; bases outside the gene matches: 11. The CDR3 has 14 residues. Germline CDR1 and CDR2: SGHRS and YFSETQ. DNA for the CDR3: TGCGCCACCTCCACAGGGGGCAATACGGAAAAACTGTTTTTT. Translated, it gives CATSTGGNTEKLFF.

V and J are TRBV30 and TRBJ2-1; 9 nucleotides agree with TRBD2. This CDR3 is built from 14 residues. Germline CDR1 GTSNPN, CDR2 SVGIG (reference sequence). After removal of 2 bases from V and 7 bases from J, the junction contained 6 bases not matched to a gene. The CDR3 DNA follows: TGTGCCTGGAGTAGGGGACTAGCAGGAAATGAGCAGTTCTTC. It encodes CAWSRGLAGNEQFF.

The rearrangement joins TRBV6-5 to TRBJ2-3; perhaps TRBD2 as D (6 bases). The V gene lost 4 bases and the J gene lost 2 bases, with 16 bases spanning the gap. The CDR3 covers 16 residues. Looked up from germline, CDR1 is MNHEY and CDR2 is SVGAGI. The CDR3 sequence is CASSSGGSALTDTQYF. Written as DNA, the CDR3 is TGTGCCAGCAGTTCTGGGGGGAGTGCCCTCACAGATACGCAGTATTTT.

This chain joins TRBV10-3 and TRBJ2-3; 8 bases map to TRBD2. The CDR3 consists of 15 residues. The J segment lost 0 bases and the V segment lost 3 bases, leaving 2 bases of the junction unmatched. Per germline, CDR1 ENHRY and CDR2 SYGVKD. In DNA, the CDR3 is TGTGCCATCAGTGAAAGCGGGAGTAGCACAGATACGCAGTATTTT. Protein sequence: CAISESGSSTDTQYF.

This clone was observed once. This chain links TRBV11-3 with TRBJ2-1; 9 bases are shared with TRBD2. Germline CDR1 is SGHNT and CDR2 is YENEEA. The CDR3 has 14 amino acids. J lost 8 bases, V lost 2 bases, and 4 bases had no gene match. In nucleotides, the CDR3 is TGTGCCAGCAGCTTATCCCTAGCGGGATATGAGCAGTTCTTC. It is translated as CASSLSLAGYEQFF. Full variable domain (missing parts from reference TRBV11-3 and TRBJ2-1): EAGVVQSPRYKIIEKKQPVAFWCNPISGHNTLYWYLQNLGQGPELLIRYENEEAVDDSQLPKDRFSAERLKGVDSTLKIQPAELGDSAVYLCASSLSLAGYEQFFGPGTRLTVL.

V usage is TRBV6-1 and J usage is TRBJ1-5; 7 bases match TRBD1. CDR1 is MNHNS and CDR2 is SASEGT in the germline V gene. With V trimmed by 2 bases and J by 2 bases, 6 bases remained unmatched. The CDR3 totals 16 residues. The DNA for the CDR3 is TGTGCCAGCAGTGAAAAGGAAGGGGGCGGCAATCAGCCCCAGCATTTT. Protein sequence: CASSEKEGGGNQPQHF.

The chain uses TRBV5-1 and TRBJ2-3; 14 bases align to TRBD2. The V segment lost 4 bases and the J segment 2 bases; nucleotides outside the gene matches: 6. The CDR3 has 17 residues. Looked up from germline, CDR1 is SGHRS and CDR2 is YFSETQ. CDR3 sequence: CASSVGLAGDNTDTQYF. CDR3 DNA sequence: TGCGCCAGCAGCGTGGGACTAGCGGGAGACAACACAGATACGCAGTATTTT.

The rearrangement links TRBV7-2 to TRBJ2-7, with 9 nucleotides matching TRBD2. Trimming took 6 bases from V and 4 from J; bases not matched to a gene: 4. The CDR3 is 13 residues long. Germline V gene sequence: CDR1 SGHTA, CDR2 FQGNSA. CDR3 sequence (DNA): TGTGCCAGCAGTTATCTAGCGGGGTACGAGCAGTACTTC. It is translated as CASSYLAGYEQYF.